This T cell receptor (beta chain) was identified during a study of T cells in Graves' hyperthyroidism and ophthalmopathy. Study-level information: Blood was drawn when the patient was first diagnosed and still untreated.

This clonotype was counted many times. Trimming took 7 bases from V and 4 from J, leaving 16 bases between them. The V gene's germline CDR1 is KGHDR and CDR2 SFDVKD. The CDR3 consists of 15 residues. From RNA transcripts, TCR beta CDR3 regions were amplified. Using the HTBI primer set, a first-round RT-PCR was run on the TCR CDR3. MiXCR, applied by TCRdb to the multiplex PCR reads, yields one record per CDR3 protein. Here the sample spans about 600,000 distinct CDR3 sequences, over 12% being singletons. The sequenced sample consisted of blood. The clonotype originates from a woman aged 18-35 years with Graves' ophthalmopathy. The rearrangement links TRBV24-1 to TRBJ2-1, with D perhaps being TRBD1 or TRBD2 (6 bases each). CDR3 coding DNA: TGTGCCACCAGCGGGGGCGCCGATACGTACAATGAGCAGTTCTTC. Encoded protein: CATSGGADTYNEQFF.